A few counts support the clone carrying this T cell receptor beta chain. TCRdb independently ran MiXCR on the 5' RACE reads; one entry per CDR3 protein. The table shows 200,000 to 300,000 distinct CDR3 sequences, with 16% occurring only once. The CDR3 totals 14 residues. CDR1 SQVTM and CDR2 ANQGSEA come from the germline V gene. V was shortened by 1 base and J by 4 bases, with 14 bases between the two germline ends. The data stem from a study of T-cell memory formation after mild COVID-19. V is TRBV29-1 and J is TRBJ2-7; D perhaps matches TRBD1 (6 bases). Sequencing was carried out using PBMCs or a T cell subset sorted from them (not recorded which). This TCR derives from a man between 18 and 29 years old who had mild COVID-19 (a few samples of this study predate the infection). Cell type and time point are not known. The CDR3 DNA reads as TGCAGCGTTGAAGGCCTCGGACAGAAATACGAGCAGTACTTC. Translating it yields CSVEGLGQKYEQYF.